Listed here are 31 T cell receptor beta chains from one sample, sequenced in a study of T cells in Graves' hyperthyroidism and ophthalmopathy. What was amplified from RNA transcripts were TCR beta CDR3 regions. TCR CDR3 underwent first-round RT-PCR with the HTBI primer set. TCRdb passed the multiplex PCR reads through MiXCR, listing each CDR3 protein once. Among some 600,000 distinct CDR3 sequences listed, around 46% were seen once. Material: peripheral blood or thyroid tissue (not recorded which). These receptors were collected from a young woman with Graves' hyperthyroidism.

This clonotype appeared a few times. The chain has TRBV7-8 and TRBJ1-1; D is ambiguous. Germline CDR1 SGHVS, CDR2 FQNEAQ. CDR3 length equals 14 residues. Trimming took off 3 bases at V and 3 bases at J, with 11 bases between the two ends. The CDR3 loop reads CASSFYWRDTEAFF. The CDR3 DNA reads TGTGCCAGCAGCTTTTATTGGCGGGACACTGAAGCTTTCTTT. Full variable domain (rest looked up from reference TRBV7-8 and TRBJ1-1): GAGVSQSPRYKVAKRGQDVALRCDPISGHVSLFWYQQALGQGPEFLTYFQNEAQLDKSGLPSDRFFAERPEGSVSTLKIQRTQQEDSAVYLCASSFYWRDTEAFFGQGTRLTVV.

The chain combines TRBV20-1 with TRBJ1-5; D might be TRBD1 (6 bases). There are 11 residues in the CDR3. The germline V and J ends were trimmed by 3 bases and 9 bases, with 9 bases remaining between them. CDR1 is DFQATT, CDR2 SNEGSKA, per germline (reference sequence). This chain's CDR3 is CSARGGGPQHF. CDR3 coding DNA: TGCAGTGCTAGGGGGGGCGGGCCCCAGCATTTT.

The gene calls are TRBV12-3 or TRBV12-4 and TRBJ1-2; no clear D. The CDR3 runs to 12 residues. V was trimmed by 6 bases and J by 5 bases, leaving 10 bases between them. CDR3 loop: CASSLQFYGYTF. The DNA for the CDR3 is TGTGCCAGCAGCTTACAATTTTATGGCTACACCTTC.

At least ten counts were recorded for this clonotype. V is TRBV7-9 and J is TRBJ2-7; 8 nucleotides align to TRBD1. Germline loops: CDR1 SEHNR, CDR2 FQNEAQ (reference sequence). Trimming cost V 3 bases and J 5 bases; bases outside gene matches: 6. This CDR3 spans 14 amino acids. This chain's CDR3 is CASSLDRAPNEQYF. The CDR3 DNA follows: TGTGCCAGCAGCTTGGACAGGGCCCCCAACGAGCAGTACTTC.

The V call is TRBV25-1, the J call TRBJ2-6; possible D gene TRBD2, 5 bases. Germline assignment: CDR1 MGHDK and CDR2 SYGVNS. This CDR3 is built from 12 residues. The CDR3 is CARRPGANVLTF. CDR3 nucleotide sequence: TGTGCTAGGAGGCCTGGGGCCAACGTCCTGACTTTC.

The chain recombines TRBV10-3 with TRBJ1-4; maybe TRBD1 (6 bases). The CDR3 has 14 residues. V lost 6 bases to trimming and J lost 8 bases, with 16 bases between them. Per germline, CDR1 ENHRY and CDR2 SYGVKD. CDR3: CAISSSGAREKLFF. CDR3 DNA: TGTGCCATCAGCTCGTCAGGGGCTCGAGAAAAACTGTTTTTT.

This chain joins TRBV10-3 and TRBJ1-5; 8 nucleotides agree with TRBD1. V lost 5 bases and J lost 5; bases outside the gene matches: 8. From germline, CDR1 is ENHRY and CDR2 SYGVKD. The CDR3 is made up of 15 amino acids. The DNA of the CDR3 is TGTGCCATCAGTACAACAGGGGGGGAAGATCAGCCCCAGCATTTT. It encodes CAISTTGGEDQPQHF.

This clonotype was seen a handful of times. J is TRBJ1-5 and V is TRBV20-1, with TRBD1 matching over 12 bases. Trimming at V came to 6 bases and at J to 8 bases, leaving 8 bases not matched to a gene. The germline V gene encodes CDR1 DFQATT and CDR2 SNEGSKA (reference sequence). CDR3 length equals 14 residues. This chain's CDR3 is CSATGQGAFEPQHF. For the CDR3, the DNA is TGCAGTGCAACGGGACAGGGGGCCTTCGAGCCCCAGCATTTT.

The chain recombines TRBV20-1 with TRBJ2-5, with 7 bases aligning to TRBD2. The CDR3 runs 14 residues. In germline, CDR1 is DFQATT, CDR2 SNEGSKA (reference sequence). Here the CDR3 reads CSLVAGVLQETQYF. The CDR3 nucleotides read TGCAGCTTGGTTGCGGGAGTCCTCCAAGAGACCCAGTACTTC.

This chain uses TRBV5-8 with TRBJ2-7; 7 bases fit TRBD2. Germline loops: CDR1 SGHTS, CDR2 YDEGEE. Trimming at V came to 4 bases and at J to 13 bases, leaving 8 bases not matched to a gene. The CDR3 extends over 11 amino acids. The CDR3 nucleotides read TGTGCCAGCAGCGAACCGGGACTAACCTACTTC. As protein: CASSEPGLTYF.

The V and J genes are TRBV7-3 and TRBJ2-7, with TRBD1 identical over 7 bases. Germline V gives CDR1 SGHTA, CDR2 FQGTGA. This CDR3 spans 15 amino acids. The V and J ends lost 5 bases and 4 bases, in that order; junction bases with no gene match: 11. The CDR3 sequence is CASSPGQSTFYEQYF. As DNA, the CDR3 is TGTGCCAGCAGCCCGGGACAGTCCACATTTTACGAGCAGTACTTC.

Turning to this clonotype: Given a much more abundant clone one base away, this may be a read error. The chain combines TRBV10-1 with TRBJ1-5; possible D gene TRBD1, 5 bases. Per germline, CDR1 WNHNN and CDR2 SYGVQD (reference sequence). The CDR3 runs to 15 residues. The CDR3 nucleotides read TGTGCCAGTACCAGAACAGGCGATAGCAGTCAGCCCCAGCATTTT. Its translation: CASTRTGDSSQPQHF.

The chain links TRBV2 to TRBJ1-1; D remains unclear. This CDR3 has 12 amino acids. Trimming took off 8 bases at V and 7 bases at J, with 14 bases between the two ends. CDR1 is SNHLY and CDR2 is FYNNEI in the germline V gene. CDR3 sequence reads: CASWVYQYEAFF. The DNA for the CDR3 is TGTGCCAGCTGGGTGTACCAGTATGAAGCTTTCTTT.

CDR3 residues: CASSEFGTATNYGYTF. CDR3 bases: TGTGCCAGCAGTGAATTCGGGACAGCTACTAACTATGGCTACACCTTC. The genes are TRBV2 and TRBJ1-2; 7 bases are a match to TRBD1. This CDR3 contains 16 residues. Germline V lookup: CDR1 SNHLY, CDR2 FYNNEI. V shed 2 bases, J shed 0 bases, and the junction held 6 bases outside the gene matches.

Worth noting for this clonotype: At one end the junction does not follow the germline gene, possibly because of a read error. The rearrangement joins TRBV7-3 to TRBJ1-5, with TRBD1 matching 10 bases. Germline assignment: CDR1 SGHTA and CDR2 FQGTGA. The CDR3 totals 15 residues. DNA of the CDR3: TGCGCCAGCAGCCAAAAGACAGGGGGCGCGTCGCCCCAGCATTTT. Encoded protein: CASSQKTGGASPQHF.

As DNA, the CDR3 is TGCGCCAGCAACGGGGATCAAGAGACCCAGTACTTC. This codes for CASNGDQETQYF. The J gene is TRBJ2-5, the V gene TRBV5-1; a weak D match, TRBD2 (5 bases). CDR3 length: 12 residues. CDR1 and CDR2 (germline): SGHRS, YFSETQ. The V and J ends lost 6 bases and 2 bases respectively, with 8 bases between them.

This clonotype appeared a few times. The junction differs from germline at one of its ends, possibly a read error. V gene TRBV10-2 combines with J gene TRBJ2-5; no reliable D call. The CDR3 spans 12 residues. The germline V gene encodes CDR1 WSHSY and CDR2 SAAADI. CDR3 residues: CASSYIEETQYF. The CDR3, as DNA: TGTGCCAGCAGTTACATAGAGGAGACCCAGTACTTC.

This clonotype was seen repeatedly, ten times or more. The chain has TRBV12-3 or TRBV12-4 and TRBJ1-6, with 9 bases identical to TRBD1. The CDR3 spans 15 residues. The V and J ends lost 4 bases and 9 bases, in that order; junction bases with no gene match: 7. In DNA form, the CDR3 reads TGTGCCAGCAGTTCCTCCCGGGACAGGGCTTCACCCCTCCACTTT. Encoded protein: CASSSSRDRASPLHF.

Concerning this clonotype itself: The junction departs from germline at one end; a sequencing error may be responsible. This chain joins TRBV19 and TRBJ1-3; no definite D call. Germline loops: CDR1 LNHDA, CDR2 SQIVND (reference sequence). This CDR3 has 13 amino acids. The CDR3 loop is CASSPNFGNAIYF. The CDR3 coding sequence is TGTGCCAGCAGTCCCAACTTTGGAAACGCCATATATTTT.

CDR3 in amino acids: CASSLMGHGGYETQYF. The CDR3 region has the DNA TGTGCCAGCAGCTTAATGGGGCACGGAGGGTACGAGACCCAGTACTTC. The V call is TRBV7-9, the J call TRBJ2-5, with D possibly TRBD2 on 6 matching bases. CDR1 is SEHNR and CDR2 is FQNEAQ in the germline V gene (reference sequence). This CDR3 region has 16 residues. Trimming took off 2 bases at V and 5 bases at J, with 18 bases between the two ends.

J is TRBJ1-5 and V is TRBV20-1, with 7 bases fitting TRBD1. J was trimmed by 4 bases and V by 5 bases; bases with no gene match: 5. CDR1 and CDR2 from the germline V gene are DFQATT and SNEGSKA (reference sequence). This CDR3 contains 13 residues. The CDR3 bases are TGCAGTGCTGGACAGGCGGGAAATCAGCCCCAGCATTTT. It is translated as CSAGQAGNQPQHF.

The V call is TRBV30, the J call TRBJ1-1, with D unclear. V gave up 5 bases and J gave up 2 bases, with 12 bases separating them. This CDR3 has 13 residues. Germline CDR1 reads GTSNPN; CDR2 reads SVGIG (reference sequence). The CDR3 bases are TGTGCCTGGGACTTAGGCCGAAACACTGAAGCTTTCTTT. Encoded protein: CAWDLGRNTEAFF.

In regard to this clonotype: This may come from a read error, since a much larger clone is one base off. The rearrangement uses TRBV7-9 and TRBJ2-7; no reliable D call. Between the trimmed V and J ends, which lost 5 bases and 3 bases, there was a span of 14 bases. The germline CDR1 and CDR2 sequences are SEHNR and FQNEAQ (reference sequence). The CDR3 has 14 amino acids. CDR3 protein: CASSQVRLIYEQYF. CDR3 sequence (DNA): TGTGCCAGCAGCCAAGTGAGACTGATCTACGAGCAGTACTTC.

This clonotype was counted at least ten times. The chain has TRBV20-1 and TRBJ2-7; D gene ambiguous. The CDR3 sequence is 12 residues long. Germline V gives CDR1 DFQATT, CDR2 SNEGSKA (reference sequence). Trimming removed 0 bases at V and 4 bases at J, with 7 bases between. CDR3 loop: CSARDQAYEQYF. The CDR3 DNA follows: TGCAGTGCTAGAGATCAGGCTTACGAGCAGTACTTC.

This clonotype was seen a few times. V usage is TRBV5-8 and J usage is TRBJ1-1; weak D call: TRBD1 (6 bases). The CDR3 spans 15 residues. Germline V lookup: CDR1 SGHTS, CDR2 YDEGEE. Trimming left V 2 bases short and J 5 bases short, with 16 bases between. The CDR3 protein is CASSLEWEGGTEAFF. In DNA form, the CDR3 reads TGTGCCAGCAGCTTAGAATGGGAGGGGGGGACTGAAGCTTTCTTT.

V usage is TRBV2 and J usage is TRBJ2-5; 11 nucleotides match TRBD2. The V gene's germline CDR1 is SNHLY and CDR2 FYNNEI. The CDR3 length is 15 residues. J gave up 0 bases and V 4 bases, and 1 base lay outside the gene matches. CDR3 residues: CASSGLAGNQETQYF. In DNA form, the CDR3 reads TGTGCCAGCAGTGGACTAGCGGGAAACCAAGAGACCCAGTACTTC.

The rearrangement joins TRBV20-1 to TRBJ2-7, with TRBD2 matching over 7 bases. Trimming removed 6 bases from V and 2 bases from J; junction bases left unmatched: 7. Per the germline V gene, CDR1 is DFQATT and CDR2 is SNEGSKA (reference sequence). The length of the CDR3 is 13 residues. As DNA, the CDR3 is TGCAGTGCAGACCGGGACTATGCCTACGAGCAGTACTTC. Its translation: CSADRDYAYEQYF.

This clonotype showed up many times. The chain couples TRBV2 to TRBJ1-2, with D uncertain. V was trimmed by 4 bases and J by 8 bases, leaving 23 bases between them. CDR3 size: 16 residues. Germline lookup yields CDR1 SNHLY and CDR2 FYNNEI. The CDR3 here is CASSGPAIRYGVGYTF. The CDR3 DNA sequence: TGTGCCAGCAGTGGACCAGCGATCCGTTATGGAGTAGGCTACACCTTC.

The chain combines TRBV19 with TRBJ1-6, with TRBD1 as a possible D gene (5 bases). V lost 6 bases to trimming and J lost 7 bases, with 16 bases between them. The germline CDR1 and CDR2 sequences are LNHDA and SQIVND (reference sequence). There are 15 residues in the CDR3. CDR3 amino acids: CASSGRDLHNSPLHF. CDR3 bases: TGTGCCAGTAGCGGCCGGGACCTCCACAATTCACCCCTCCACTTT.

On this clonotype itself: This may come from a read error, since a much larger clone is one base off. This chain joins TRBV7-9 and TRBJ2-7; no firm D call. Germline V gene lookup returns CDR1 SEHNR and CDR2 FQNEAQ (reference sequence). The CDR3 is made up of 12 amino acids. The ends were cut back, 5 bases at V and 3 bases at J, with 8 bases in the middle. DNA of the CDR3: TGTGCCAGCAGCCAGACGGACTACGAGCAGTACTTC. Encoded protein: CASSQTDYEQYF. Drawing the rest from reference TRBV7-9 and TRBJ2-7, the complete variable domain is DTGVSQNPRHKITKRGQNVTFRCDPISEHNRLYWYRQTLGQGPEFLTYFQNEAQLEKSRLLSDRFSAERPKGSFSTLEIQRTEQGDSAMYLCASSQTDYEQYFGPGTRLTVT.

J is TRBJ1-6 and V is TRBV7-9; no clear D gene. Germline lookup yields CDR1 SEHNR and CDR2 FQNEAQ (reference sequence). The CDR3 length is 15 residues. Trimming removed 5 bases at V and 5 bases at J, with 13 bases between. CDR3 protein: CASSPRVWDNSPLHF. The CDR3 bases are TGTGCCAGCAGCCCCCGTGTGTGGGATAATTCACCCCTCCACTTT. Full variable domain (remainder filled in from reference TRBV7-9 and TRBJ1-6): DTGVSQNPRHKITKRGQNVTFRCDPISEHNRLYWYRQTLGQGPEFLTYFQNEAQLEKSRLLSDRFSAERPKGSFSTLEIQRTEQGDSAMYLCASSPRVWDNSPLHFGNGTRLTVT.